This T cell receptor (beta chain) originates from a study of cytomegalovirus exposure and HLA in healthy donors (dated by TCRdb to about 2017). The study in broad terms: In an earlier analysis of under 600 of the donors, around 300 Gb of sequence data and 100 million or so unique TCR beta sequences from about 190 million T cells were reported. Around 320 gigabases of sequencing data and approximately 80 million unique TCR sequences were included in an early release covering about 620 HLA-typed donors. Of the 300 to 500 genotyped donors, over 80% were placed in the genetic ancestry cluster associated with self-reported Caucasian donors. The study aimed to test whether cataloging public T cell receptors could reveal signatures of past pathogen exposure. Using immunosequencing, the study profiled T cell repertoires from some 670 subjects and related those repertoires to cytomegalovirus serostatus. A separate validation cohort of about 110 different subjects was used in addition to the roughly 700-subject first cohort. To predict cytomegalovirus infection status, the study combined high-throughput TCR immunosequencing, statistical association of individual TCRs with disease status, and machine learning. To study patterns of TCR occurrence, a later analysis re-analyzed previously published TCR beta repertoires from around 670 donors and added high-resolution HLA genotyping. In the later analysis, no new phenotypic data were used to find candidate immune exposures; instead, reliance was placed on TCR beta sequences and their occurrence across donors. An earlier analysis of roughly 600 of the donors used high-throughput TCR beta sequencing to judge whether each TCR beta V gene segment behaved as functional or pseudogenic. Donor age, sex, ethnicity and CMV serostatus were collected together with the repertoire data. A later genetic analysis took genome-wide SNP genotypes for about 65% of the 666 donors and used that subset as a discovery cohort. All discovery cohort repertoires had been generated on a single sequencing platform. Both class I and class II loci were covered by HLA typing, at four-digit resolution. Typing coverage varied by locus: about 629-640 donors for A, B, C, DRB1 and DQB1; some 520 for DQA1; more than 600 for DPA1; 450 to 480 for DPB1. About 5 DR-DQ haplotypes were handled as single units for association and clustering, since linkage in the cohort was strong. Among approximately 370 genotyped donors of the cohort, an average of roughly 230,000 unique TCR beta nucleotide sequences was sequenced per donor, of which 15% to 20% were non-productive. Findings and caveats that apply to the study as a whole: In both the original and validation cohorts, the classifier was reported to diagnose cytomegalovirus status with high specificity and sensitivity. A few of the identified cytomegalovirus-associated TCR beta chains were confirmed in vitro to be specific for cytomegalovirus antigens. A total of fewer than 200 TCR beta chains were listed by the study as associated with cytomegalovirus. In a later analysis, HLA-associated TCR beta chains were found to be more clonally expanded and to have lower generation probabilities than equally common non-associated chains. According to a later analysis, parvovirus B19, influenza, CMV and Epstein-Barr virus appeared linked to several top co-occurrence clusters. According to a later analysis, most CMV-associated TCR beta chains appeared to be HLA-restricted, and the HLA associations seemed to be driven largely by CMV exposure. Linkage disequilibrium might explain the correlated functional status among segregating V segments, but an unknown experimental factor could not be excluded. When HLA alleles, especially DR and DQ, strongly co-occurred, TCR associations were difficult to assign to individual alleles. In this cohort, only TCR beta chains were sequenced, and detectable features were limited by the absence of alpha or paired-chain data. Immune exposure information for the cohort was limited to CMV serostatus. Presence/absence analyses assumed roughly uniform sequencing depth across donors, an assumption that may not hold. Because counts were too low, 15 to 20 rarely observed V segments, including chromosome 9 orphons, were left out of the earlier analysis of about 500 of the donors. An association between a missense DCLRE1C variant and V-gene and J-gene trimming of TCR beta chains was found in a later genetic analysis and replicated in an independent cohort. The 87-base-pair reads could not distinguish some IMGT-functional V segments, including TRBV6-2 and TRBV6-3, so those segments were excluded. A cluster of highly shared sequence variants was judged likely to represent a technical artifact of the sequencing pipeline. A further reported finding was that TCR beta sequences accurately predicted the HLA-A and HLA-B alleles for most subjects in the first cohort. The authors suggested that the approach could potentially be generalized to other disease states and immunological phenotypes. While some public TCRs were present in many individuals, most TCR sequences turned up only very rarely across donors. In a later genetic analysis, fewer N-insertions in productive TCRs were reported among donors in an Asian-associated ancestry cluster than the approximately 710-donor mean. In an earlier analysis of 500 to 650 of the donors, most TCR beta V segments appeared in productive rearrangements about 87% or about 30% of the time, broadly matching IMGT annotations. A later analysis found that TCR association rates varied across HLA loci, with DRB1 alleles showing the most associated TCRs and HLA-C alleles the fewest. In a later analysis, around 17,000 TCR beta sequences were associated with specific HLA alleles at a false discovery rate of 0.05. HLA typing was unavailable for some donors at each locus, so association tests used only the typed subset.

This clone turned up a few times. The antigen it recognizes is unknown. The input lacks base qualities; no much larger clone sits a single base away. The cohort was made up of 500 to 850 healthy bone marrow donors. Cohort members were all nominally healthy when sampled, although unrecorded immune exposures were likely present. The donor was CMV seronegative and belonged to the group of around 350 seronegative cohort members. A peripheral blood sample was provided by each donor, and peripheral blood mononuclear cells were used for TCR beta sequencing. The Qiagen DNeasy Blood Extraction Kit was used to extract genomic DNA from the blood cell samples. Trimmed from V: 6 bases; trimmed from J: 3 bases; junction bases lacking a gene match: 2. As encoded in the germline V gene, CDR1 is MGHRA while CDR2 is YSYEKL. Measured from the cysteine to the phenylalanine, the CDR3 is 13 residues long. Solely the CDR3 DNA is kept, with 39 bases framed from the first base.

The protocol used for the library was the immunoSEQ multiplex PCR assay. For the multiplex PCR, a mixture combining 60 forward primers for TCR Vbeta segments and 13 reverse primers for TCR Jbeta segments was used. Amplification of the CDR3 region of rearranged TCR beta genes was performed with a multiplex PCR assay on genomic DNA. The Illumina HiSeq System was used to sequence the amplified TCR beta libraries as 87-base-pair reads. From the authors' description of their analysis: A later analysis tallied approximately 87 million unique TCR beta chains across the 550 to 850 repertoires, and roughly 11 million of those chains were shared by two or more donors. Raw reads were error-corrected and collapsed into unique sequences by a nearest-neighbor algorithm in which closely related sequences were merged to remove PCR and sequencing errors. CDR3 sequences were aligned to IMGT reference sequences to assign V, D and J gene segments. For a sequence to be retained, at least a six-nucleotide match to both a V gene segment and a J gene segment was required. Rearrangements were classified as productive when the CDR3 lacked stop codons and remained in frame with V and J, and all other rearrangements were classified as non-productive. Following IMGT convention, CDR3 was defined as the stretch from the second conserved V-encoded cysteine to the conserved J-encoded phenylalanine. The earlier analysis of about 640 of the donors excluded any sequence lacking an unambiguous match to a single V gene segment. In an earlier analysis of 500 to 750 of the donors, V segments were called functional above 56.7% productive rearrangements and were called segregating when the between-donor standard deviation exceeded 5%. A statistical classification framework was developed to diagnose cytomegalovirus status using the catalog of TCR beta chain sequences. In a later analysis, TCR nucleotide sequences were compared against IMGT/GENE-DB human TR gene sequences so that V and J genes could be assigned. In a later analysis, CDR3 sequences and most-parsimonious VDJ recombination scenarios were assigned using the TCRdist pipeline. A later analysis defined each TCR beta chain by its CDR3 amino acid sequence plus V-gene family, and excluded reads lacking a unique V-gene family. A later analysis removed 600 or so highly shared, low-generation-probability nucleotide sequences to deal with suspected cross-contamination and a sequencing artifact. For each public chain, a later analysis derived a clonal expansion index from normalized ranks of inferred template counts within each repertoire. A later analysis computed generation probabilities with a VDJ recombination model fitted to out-of-frame rearrangements, and checked the results against IGoR. A later analysis scored TCR-TCR, TCR-HLA and TCR-CMV co-occurrence with hypergeometric tests, applying a repertoire-size bias correction to TCR pairs. False discovery rates were estimated in a later analysis by permuting HLA or CMV assignments 20 times. In a later analysis, co-occurring TCRs were grouped using DBSCAN, and TCRdist sequence similarity was added for clustering within HLA-allele-positive subsets. Repertoires with fewer than 30,000 or more than 120,000 public chains were left out of co-occurrence clustering, as were about five repertoires with anomalous nucleotide sharing. What TCRdb holds here is the immuneACCESS table cut down to in-frame rearrangements. Part of the clones is not present; checked against another copy, under half of the missing clones reflect an unresolved V gene, and the others are unexplained. That table is the source of V, J and clone size, and D and trimming were worked out from the DNA. Within this sample are about 120,000 clones, with 15% of them counted one time only. 1.5% to 2% of the sample goes to the ten largest clones.

The sequence came from a woman between 18 and 29 years old in good health and CMV-seronegative. This receptor chain uses TRBV4-1 and TRBJ2-7, with 10 bases aligning to TRBD1. The sequenced sample consisted of PBMCs. The CDR3 corresponds to CASRRTGGYEQYF. DNA sequence: TGCGCCAGCAGACGGACAGGGGGCTACGAGCAGTACTTC.